A single sample is the source of the 20 T cell receptor beta chains below, sequenced in a study of PD-L1 blockade in urothelial cancer. TCRdb's copy holds only in-frame clones and misses some; the assay was immunoSEQ multiplex PCR. Among roughly 100,000 clones listed, 70% to 90% were seen once. Time point described: peripheral blood 6 weeks after treatment start. This specimen was PBMCs, taken around atezolizumab (anti-PD-L1) treatment. The source of these receptors is a man between 65 and 85 years old with urothelial cancer.

This clone occurred a few times. The genes are TRBV5-6 and TRBJ1-6; maybe TRBD1 (6 bases). The length of the CDR3 is 14 residues. The V gene's germline CDR1 is SGHDT and CDR2 YYEEEE. The V end lost 4 bases, the J end lost 9 bases, and 14 bases lay between the germline ends. This CDR3 is CASSIAQGTSPLHF. Written as DNA, the CDR3 is TGTGCCAGCAGCATCGCGCAGGGGACTTCACCCCTCCACTTT. Combining the CDR3 with reference TRBV5-6 and TRBJ1-6 gives the whole variable domain DAGVTQSPTHLIKTRGQQVTLRCSPKSGHDTVSWYQQALGQGPQFIFQYYEEEERQRGNFPDRFSGHQFPNYSSELNVNALLLGDSALYLCASSIAQGTSPLHFGNGTRLTVT.

This chain joins TRBV5-1 and TRBJ2-3; D is uncertain. Looked up from germline, CDR1 is SGHRS and CDR2 is YFSETQ. The V end lost 1 base, the J end lost 2 bases, and 5 bases lay between the germline ends. The CDR3 covers 13 residues. CDR3 amino acids: CASSLSSTDTQYF. CDR3 DNA sequence: TGCGCCAGCAGCTTGTCCTCCACAGATACGCAGTATTTT.

The chain joins TRBV5-5 to TRBJ2-7, with 7 bases lining up with TRBD1. The V and J ends lost 5 bases and 0 bases, in that order; junction bases with no gene match: 5. This CDR3 contains 14 residues. Germline V CDR1 and CDR2: SGHKS, YYEKEE (reference sequence). CDR3 residues: CASRLDRASYEQYF. CDR3 nucleotides: TGTGCCAGCAGACTTGACAGGGCCTCCTACGAGCAGTACTTC.

The table lists this clone with a count of one. V gene TRBV6-6 combines with J gene TRBJ1-1; 9 positions agree with TRBD1. Germline CDR1 and CDR2: MNHNY and SVGAGI (reference sequence). V lost 8 bases to trimming and J lost 1 base; unmatched junction nucleotides: 8. This CDR3 has 15 amino acids. The CDR3 region is CASLDSGQGNTEAFF. CDR3 bases: TGTGCCAGCCTTGACTCGGGACAGGGGAACACTGAAGCTTTCTTT.

This chain uses TRBV6-6 with TRBJ1-1; no reliable D call. Trimming shortened V by 4 bases and J by 3 bases, and 15 bases separated the two germline ends. This CDR3 spans 15 amino acids. Germline V gene data show CDR1 as MNHNY and CDR2 as SVGAGI (reference sequence). CDR3 sequence: CASSSRQGSDTEAFF. CDR3 DNA: TGTGCCAGCAGTTCTCGACAAGGCTCGGACACTGAAGCTTTCTTT.

This clone was picked up one time. This sequence joins TRBV9 and TRBJ2-1; maybe TRBD2 (6 bases). The CDR3 has 13 residues. Germline assignment: CDR1 SGDLS and CDR2 YYNGEE. Trimming removed 0 bases from V and 5 bases from J, with 6 bases in between. The CDR3 region is CASSVGGDNEQFF. In DNA form, the CDR3 reads TGTGCCAGCAGCGTAGGGGGGGACAATGAGCAGTTCTTC.

This chain joins TRBV27 and TRBJ2-3, with 12 bases aligning to TRBD2. Germline CDR1 MNHEY, CDR2 SMNVEV (reference sequence). Trimming took 6 bases from V and 0 from J; bases not matched to a gene: 4. The CDR3 sequence is 16 residues long. The CDR3 is CASSSLAGGSTDTQYF. In DNA form, the CDR3 reads TGTGCCAGCAGCTCACTAGCGGGAGGTAGCACAGATACGCAGTATTTT.

This clone was recorded a few times. The chain combines TRBV5-5 with TRBJ1-2; maybe TRBD1 (6 bases). Germline V lookup: CDR1 SGHKS, CDR2 YYEKEE (reference sequence). The V end was cut by 1 base, the J end by 4 bases, with 14 bases between. This CDR3 has 15 amino acids. The CDR3: CASSLSLGAGYGYTF. The CDR3, as DNA: TGTGCCAGCAGCTTGAGTCTGGGGGCTGGCTATGGCTACACCTTC.

Comment on this clone: This specimen includes other DNA sequences encoding the same CDR3. The chain joins TRBV9 to TRBJ2-1; 8 bases fit TRBD2. Trimming took 0 bases from V and 7 from J; bases not matched to a gene: 0. The CDR3 runs 13 residues. The germline V gene has CDR1 SGDLS and CDR2 YYNGEE. The CDR3 reads CASSVGGGNEQFF. The CDR3 DNA reads as TGTGCCAGCAGCGTAGGCGGGGGGAATGAGCAGTTCTTC.

In its sample, this clone was seen a few times. The chain has TRBV2 and TRBJ2-1; 9 positions agree with TRBD2. Looked up from germline, CDR1 is SNHLY and CDR2 is FYNNEI. This CDR3 is built from 15 residues. J lost 9 bases, V lost 1 base, and 7 bases had no gene match. The CDR3 protein is CASSEGRGGHSEQFF. The CDR3 bases are TGTGCCAGCAGTGAAGGGCGGGGGGGCCATTCTGAGCAGTTCTTC. Using reference TRBV2 and TRBJ2-1 for the parts outside the CDR3, the full variable domain is EPEVTQTPSHQVTQMGQEVILRCVPISNHLYFYWYRQILGQKVEFLVSFYNNEISEKSEIFDDQFSVERPDGSNFTLKIRSTKLEDSAMYFCASSEGRGGHSEQFFGPGTRLTVL.

This sequence joins TRBV4-2 and TRBJ2-1, with D tentatively TRBD1 (7 bases). This CDR3 is 16 amino acids long. Germline CDR1 and CDR2: LGHNA and YNFKEQ. The germline V and J ends were trimmed by 0 bases and 2 bases, with 11 bases remaining between them. The CDR3 sequence: CASSQDQGGPYNEQFF. The CDR3 DNA follows: TGTGCCAGCAGCCAAGATCAGGGGGGCCCCTACAATGAGCAGTTCTTC.

This chain links TRBV5-1 with TRBJ2-7, with a weak D call TRBD2 (6 bases). Germline CDR1 reads SGHRS; CDR2 reads YFSETQ. The CDR3 runs to 16 residues. Trimming pared 3 bases from V and 3 bases from J, leaving 19 bases between. The CDR3 spells CASSSDYRDGLYEQYF. CDR3 nucleotide sequence: TGCGCCAGCAGCTCGGACTACCGGGACGGCCTCTACGAGCAGTACTTC.

The rearrangement joins TRBV2 to TRBJ2-7; D may be TRBD2 (6 bases). The germline gives CDR1 SNHLY, CDR2 FYNNEI. Deletions cut 9 bases from V and 6 bases from J, with 18 bases between. The CDR3 is 13 residues long. CDR3 bases: TGTGCCAGTTCCCGGGACTTCCAGAGCGAGCAGTACTTC. Its translation: CASSRDFQSEQYF.

This chain connects TRBV27 to TRBJ1-1; weak D call: TRBD1 (6 bases). This CDR3 comprises 15 residues. Germline assignment: CDR1 MNHEY and CDR2 SMNVEV (reference sequence). V dropped 5 bases and J dropped 0 bases, with 13 bases sitting between them. The CDR3 coding sequence is TGTGCCAGCAGTCCCCCTAGGACAGTGAACACTGAAGCTTTCTTT. Translated: CASSPPRTVNTEAFF.

This chain joins TRBV18 and TRBJ2-7, with D maybe TRBD1 (6 bases). The CDR3 runs to 14 residues. CDR1 and CDR2 (germline): KGHSH, LQKENI. Trimming took off 6 bases at V and 3 bases at J, with 15 bases between the two ends. The CDR3 is CASSNPAGDYEQYF. The CDR3 DNA follows: TGTGCCAGCTCGAACCCGGCAGGGGACTACGAGCAGTACTTC.

The chain joins TRBV7-6 to TRBJ2-3, with TRBD2 as a possible D gene (5 bases). The germline gives CDR1 SGHVS, CDR2 FNYEAQ. CDR3 length: 14 amino acids. V was cut by 2 bases and J by 1 base, with 7 bases left in between. The CDR3 sequence: CASSLPGGTDTQYF. The DNA for the CDR3 is TGTGCCAGCAGCTTACCCGGGGGCACAGATACGCAGTATTTT.

This clone was counted a few times. The rearrangement links TRBV19 to TRBJ2-2, with no clear D. The CDR3 contains 15 residues. Germline CDR1 LNHDA, CDR2 SQIVND (reference sequence). V was trimmed by 5 bases and J by 1 base, leaving 11 bases between them. The CDR3 region has the DNA TGTGCCAGTAGTTCGGCAGGCCAGAACACCGGGGAGCTGTTTTTT. Its translation is CASSSAGQNTGELFF.

This clone has only a few counts. The chain combines TRBV7-9 with TRBJ1-2; unclear D gene. The CDR3 contains 13 residues. Germline V gives CDR1 SEHNR, CDR2 FQNEAQ (reference sequence). Trimming removed 2 bases at V and 8 bases at J, with 12 bases between. In nucleotides, the CDR3 is TGTGCCAGCAGCTTACTGGGAGCGCAGGGCTACACCTTC. It translates to CASSLLGAQGYTF.

J is TRBJ1-1 and V is TRBV5-6; no firm D call. The V gene lost 10 bases and the J gene lost 4 bases, with 20 bases spanning the gap. The CDR3 is 14 amino acids. The germline V gene has CDR1 SGHDT and CDR2 YYEEEE. CDR3 loop: CASSRPPESTEAFF. CDR3 coding DNA: TGTGCCTCTTCTAGACCCCCGGAGAGCACTGAAGCTTTCTTT. Combining the CDR3 with reference TRBV5-6 and TRBJ1-1 gives the whole variable domain DAGVTQSPTHLIKTRGQQVTLRCSPKSGHDTVSWYQQALGQGPQFIFQYYEEEERQRGNFPDRFSGHQFPNYSSELNVNALLLGDSALYLCASSRPPESTEAFFGQGTRLTVV.

The chain links TRBV18 to TRBJ1-1; TRBD1 is a possible D gene (5 bases). Germline values: CDR1 KGHSH, CDR2 LQKENI. This CDR3 spans 13 amino acids. Trimming left V 4 bases short and J 0 bases short, with 6 bases between. This CDR3 reads CASSQGLNTEAFF. The CDR3 nucleotides are TGTGCCAGCTCACAGGGGTTGAACACTGAAGCTTTCTTT.